This T cell receptor (beta chain) comes out of a study of cytomegalovirus exposure and HLA in healthy donors. For the study at large: It was reported in a later analysis that the same platform had been used for the 120 or so validation repertoires as for the 666 first-cohort repertoires.

Comment on this clone: What it binds is not known.

Losses at the gene ends were 5 bases for V and 0 bases for J; bases not matched to a gene: 6. There are 15 residues in the CDR3. Germline loops: CDR1 MNHEY, CDR2 SMNVEV (reference sequence). Broader study findings: The tendency of first-cohort TCR clusters to co-occur in the approximately 120 validation repertoires was identified by a subsequent analysis. Specificity for CMV antigens was confirmed in vitro for a few of the CMV-associated chains. Overall, approximately 150 TCR beta chains were annotated as cytomegalovirus-associated.

The table came from immunoSEQ multiplex PCR; TCRdb's copy has only in-frame clones and leaves some out. The sample holds 200,000 to 250,000 clones, about nine tenths seen once. Sequencing was carried out using PBMCs. This chain joins TRBV27 and TRBJ1-1; 7 bases match TRBD1. The sequence was collected from a woman between 18 and 30 years old in good health and CMV-seropositive. The CDR3 DNA reads TGTGCCAGCAGTCCTATCGGACAGGTGAACACTGAAGCTTTCTTT. Translation gives CASSPIGQVNTEAFF.